What follows are 5 T cell receptor beta chains derived from one specimen sequenced in a study of cytomegalovirus exposure and HLA in healthy donors. Using immunoSEQ multiplex PCR, the repertoire was profiled, and TCRdb retains in-frame clones only, with some absent. This table holds about 130,000 clones, about 88% found once. The sample comprised PBMCs. The receptors shown here come from a woman younger than 30 in good health and CMV-seronegative.

The chain has TRBV5-6 and TRBJ1-2; no firm D call. V was cut by 3 bases and J by 4 bases, with 13 bases left in between. Germline CDR1 is SGHDT and CDR2 is YYEEEE. CDR3 length: 14 amino acids. The CDR3 sequence: CASSSLVTSYGYTF. The CDR3 bases are TGTGCCAGCAGCTCATTAGTGACAAGCTATGGCTACACCTTC.

The V and J genes are TRBV4-1 and TRBJ2-3; tentative D call: TRBD1 (5 bases). Germline-derived CDR1 and CDR2 are MGHRA and YSYEKL. The V end lost 0 bases, the J end lost 11 bases, and 9 bases lay between the germline ends. The CDR3 runs 12 residues. CDR3 sequence: CASSQERGRQYF. The CDR3 nucleotides read TGCGCCAGCAGCCAAGAAAGGGGAAGGCAGTATTTT.

The V and J genes are TRBV5-1 and TRBJ2-5, with a tentative D call TRBD1 (5 bases). Germline V CDR1 and CDR2: SGHRS, YFSETQ. The CDR3 consists of 13 residues. The V and J ends lost 4 bases and 2 bases respectively, with 9 bases between them. The DNA for the CDR3 is TGCGCCAGCAGCGTACAGGCTCAAGAGACCCAGTACTTC. It yields the protein CASSVQAQETQYF.

The sample holds a few counts of this clone. The chain uses TRBV9 and TRBJ2-1; 8 bases align to TRBD2. Germline assignment: CDR1 SGDLS and CDR2 YYNGEE. Losses at the gene ends were 3 bases for V and 8 bases for J; bases not matched to a gene: 10. The CDR3 covers 15 residues. CDR3 residues: CASSEELAGTDEQFF. The CDR3 region has the DNA TGTGCCAGCAGCGAGGAGTTAGCGGGAACGGATGAGCAGTTCTTC.

This clone is a singleton in its sample. This sequence joins TRBV28 and TRBJ2-1; 14 bases are shared with TRBD2. CDR3 length: 15 amino acids. The germline V gene has CDR1 MDHEN and CDR2 SYDVKM. The trim removed 8 bases at V and 6 bases at J, leaving 6 bases unmatched. The CDR3 region has the DNA TGTGCCAGCTGCACCGGGACTAGCGGGAGCAATGAGCAGTTCTTC. Residues: CASCTGTSGSNEQFF. The whole variable domain, filled in from reference TRBV28 and TRBJ2-1, reads DVKVTQSSRYLVKRTGEKVFLECVQDMDHENMFWYRQDPGLGLRLIYFSYDVKMKEKGDIPEGYSVSREKKERFSLILESASTNQTSMYLCASCTGTSGSNEQFFGPGTRLTVL.